Sequencing of this T cell receptor (beta chain) was carried out in a study of T cell responses to AZD1222 COVID-19 vaccine listed by TCRdb under 2021. For the study in its entirety: Because spike-specific TCR depth and breadth did not differ between the two schedules, AZD1222 recipients who got a second dose at roughly 4 weeks were pooled with those who got a second dose at roughly 12 weeks. Enrollment into the trials was organized by age into subgroups of 18-55, 56-69 and 70-plus years, and those subgroups contained around 150, 28 and 57 TCR-sequenced participants, respectively. TCR sequencing was performed for some 250 trial participants, of whom 200 to 210 were given two doses of AZD1222 and approximately 26 were given two doses of MenACWY control vaccine. The paper as a whole reports these results and caveats: Conclusions about previously exposed vaccinees were limited because only a handful of AZD1222 recipients were SARS-CoV-2 seropositive at baseline. Participants were mostly white British, with more females than males. The authors suggested clonal diversity may have been underestimated. The whole spike protein was spanned by vaccine-associated CD4 TCRs, and dominant responses were seen in regions 160-218 and 743-854. The 56-69-year group was small, and its depth increase did not reach significance, likely because of low power. Because no samples from the day 14 peak response were available, repertoires could be characterized only after the peak T cell response. After two AZD1222 doses, spike-specific TCR breadth and depth were significantly higher than at day 0 and than in MenACWY recipients. Epitopes outside the regions mutated in the B.1.351 and B.1.1.7 variants were reportedly recognized by nearly half of the unique spike-specific TCRs.

The CDR3 regions of human TCRbeta chains were analyzed by immunosequencing. The original methods were these. TCRs in the repertoires were compared against a reference library of SARS-CoV-2-specific TCRs that had been generated with the MIRA antigen-specificity platform. Breadth was defined as the fraction of unique TCRs that were SARS-CoV-2-associated, and depth was defined as the fraction of total T cells that were SARS-CoV-2-associated. Using the MIRA data, each spike-specific TCR was assigned both to the spike region to which the TCR was reactive and to a CD4 or CD8 class. Log10-transformed breadth and depth values were compared by one-way ANOVA with Sidak's multiple comparisons tests. Drawn from immuneACCESS, this table holds only the in-frame rearrangements with V and J called that TCRdb kept. Clones are partly lost; checked studies trace under half to an unresolved V gene and leave the rest unexplained. V and J calls and clone size come straight from that table; D and trimming were deduced from the DNA. The sample table contains about 190,000 clones; only one count was recorded for about nine tenths of them. The ten largest clonotypes hold roughly 0.99% of the sample.

Reading from cysteine to phenylalanine, the CDR3 counts 15 amino acids. This entry keeps only the CDR3 DNA: 45 bases, framed from base 1. The germline V gene specifies SGDLS as CDR1 and YYNGEE as CDR2. At the junction V is shortened by 4 bases and J by 2 bases; bases outside the gene matches: 7. With respect to this clone: It has no known antigen specificity. No base quality information exists; no much larger clone differs at one position.

Read against the paper, the sample's time point label means: baseline before first vaccination. Vaccinee samples came from UK trials COV001 and COV002, including a single-blind randomized controlled phase 2/3 trial of AZD1222 (ChAdOx1 nCoV-19) in healthy adults. For TCRbeta chain sequencing, PBMC samples were collected from trial participants at day 0 and at day 28 after the second dose. The sample was peripheral blood, taken on day 0 of AZD1222 vaccination. Rearrangement joined TRBV9 to TRBJ2-3; 7 bases in between match TRBD2. This receptor was identified in an adult in good health. The nucleotide sequence reads as follows: TGTGCCAGCAGCACTACTAGCGCTTTCACAGATACGCAGTATTTT. Its coded protein is CASSTTSAFTDTQYF.